The clone carrying this TCR beta chain was observed a handful of times. Its antigen is undetermined. The germline V gene encodes CDR1 SGHTA and CDR2 FQGNSA. V lost 4 bases, J lost 0 bases, and 14 bases lay in between. The CDR3 runs to 16 residues. This sample is part of a study of glioma-infiltrating T cells after dendritic cell vaccination. Findings and caveats of the study: Few patients contributed both blood and tumor specimens.

TCRdb's table, derived via immunoSEQ multiplex PCR, lists solely in-frame clones and lacks some. There are about 50,000 clones in the sample; about 88% occur only once, and about 5% lies in the top ten. Time point here: after dendritic cell vaccination, including at tumor progression/relapse. The V gene is TRBV7-2, the J gene TRBJ2-3; maybe TRBD1 (6 bases). The sequence was obtained from a human donor with glioblastoma. Sequencing was performed on blood, taken after dendritic cell vaccination. As DNA, the CDR3 is TGTGCCAGCAGCTCGGCAGGGGCGGCTAGCACAGATACGCAGTATTTT. Its translation: CASSSAGAASTDTQYF.